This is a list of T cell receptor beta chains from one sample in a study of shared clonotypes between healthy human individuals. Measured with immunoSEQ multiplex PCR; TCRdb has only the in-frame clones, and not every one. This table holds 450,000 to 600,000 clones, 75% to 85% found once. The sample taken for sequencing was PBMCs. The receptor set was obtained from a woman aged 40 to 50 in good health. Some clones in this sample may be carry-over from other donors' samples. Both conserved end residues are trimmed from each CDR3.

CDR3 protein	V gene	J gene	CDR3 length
ASTSPAGGLETQY	TRBV28	TRBJ2-5	13
ASSFNQGGQPQH	TRBV28	TRBJ1-5	12
ASSPRLANTGELF	TRBV19	TRBJ2-2	13
ASSLLGNTEAF	TRBV28	TRBJ1-1	11
ATSKEVGDRGIYEQY	TRBV15	TRBJ2-7	15
ASSYGQGNEQY	TRBV27	TRBJ2-7	11
ASSLSRTSGRAFGDKNIQY	TRBV27	TRBJ2-4	19
ASSLSSGAAKTQY	TRBV5-1	TRBJ2-5	13
SAQSFYEQY	TRBV20-1	TRBJ2-7	9
AISEQKEYTEAF	TRBV10-3	TRBJ1-1	12